The 31 T cell receptor beta chains given below trace back to one sample, sequenced in a study of Ad26.COV2.S vaccination and SARS-CoV-2 variants. Sequencing used immunoSEQ multiplex PCR; TCRdb keeps in-frame clones, though not all of them. Among about 460,000 clones listed, roughly nine tenths were seen once. Treatment in this sample: approximately 18 received Ad26.COV2.S at low or high dose, single or two shots; 5 received placebo; per-sample allocation not given. Samples were taken on day 63 after the first vaccine or placebo injection. This specimen was peripheral blood, taken in a trial of Ad26.COV2.S vaccine versus placebo. The receptors here all came from a person aged 18-65 years who received the Ad26.COV2.S COVID-19 vaccine or a placebo.

This chain connects TRBV4-1 to TRBJ1-4; no clear D. This CDR3 is built from 15 residues. The ends were cut back, 1 base at V and 0 bases at J, with 6 bases in the middle. CDR1 and CDR2 from the germline V gene are MGHRA and YSYEKL. The CDR3 spells CASSQVAATNEKLFF. The CDR3, as DNA: TGCGCCAGCAGCCAAGTCGCTGCAACTAATGAAAAACTGTTTTTT.

The chain links TRBV5-4 to TRBJ1-2; the D is unclear. The V and J ends lost 1 base and 2 bases respectively, with 6 bases between them. Germline CDR1 is SGHNT and CDR2 is YYREEE (reference sequence). The length of the CDR3 is 13 residues. The CDR3 sequence: CASSLPPNYGYTF. CDR3 DNA: TGTGCCAGCAGCTTGCCACCCAACTATGGCTACACCTTC.

In regard to this clone: This specimen includes other DNA sequences encoding the same CDR3. This chain links TRBV7-9 with TRBJ2-7; D is ambiguous. This CDR3 is built from 13 residues. From germline, CDR1 is SEHNR and CDR2 FQNEAQ (reference sequence). Trimming left V 1 base short and J 1 base short, with 5 bases between. The CDR3 DNA follows: TGTGCCAGCAGCTTAGGGGCGTCCTACGAGCAGTACTTC. This codes for CASSLGASYEQYF.

This chain connects TRBV2 to TRBJ1-4; D is unresolved. The CDR3 length is 13 residues. V dropped 7 bases and J dropped 8 bases, with 14 bases sitting between them. Germline V gene data show CDR1 as SNHLY and CDR2 as FYNNEI. CDR3 nucleotides: TGTGCCAGCAAAGAGGGCCGAGGGGAAAAACTGTTTTTT. It translates to CASKEGRGEKLFF.

This chain uses TRBV7-2 with TRBJ1-1; 8 positions agree with TRBD1. CDR3 size: 15 residues. The V segment lost 0 bases and the J segment 4 bases; nucleotides outside the gene matches: 4. Germline CDR1 and CDR2: SGHTA and FQGNSA. This CDR3 reads CASSLAPGGVTEAFF. The CDR3 nucleotides are TGTGCCAGCAGCTTAGCGCCAGGGGGCGTCACTGAAGCTTTCTTT.

The genes are TRBV18 and TRBJ2-3; no reliable D call. The length of the CDR3 is 14 residues. Germline lookup yields CDR1 KGHSH and CDR2 LQKENI. Trimming left V 6 bases short and J 5 bases short, with 15 bases between. For the CDR3, the DNA is TGTGCCAGCTCGCAGATAGGGATGGGAGATACGCAGTATTTT. Protein product: CASSQIGMGDTQYF.

This clone was detected a few times. The CDR3 spells CASSATGQGISGNTIYF. CDR3 sequence (DNA): TGTGCCAGCAGCGCTACAGGACAGGGGATCTCTGGAAACACCATATATTTT. This chain joins TRBV7-9 and TRBJ1-3, with 9 bases fitting TRBD1. Germline V gene data show CDR1 as SEHNR and CDR2 as FQNEAQ (reference sequence). V gave up 5 bases and J gave up 0 bases; unmatched junction bases: 8. The CDR3 loop spans 17 amino acids.

CDR3 sequence reads: CASSVGYGVNTGELFF. The DNA of the CDR3 is TGTGCCAGCAGCGTAGGGTACGGAGTGAACACCGGGGAGCTGTTTTTT. This chain connects TRBV9 to TRBJ2-2; unclear D gene. Trimming left V 0 bases short and J 1 base short, with 10 bases between. The germline V gene has CDR1 SGDLS and CDR2 YYNGEE. The CDR3 has 16 residues.

The chain joins TRBV20-1 to TRBJ2-2; 8 bases align to TRBD2. The junction had 6 bases not matched to a gene; V was cut back by 3 bases and J by 0 bases. Germline lookup yields CDR1 DFQATT and CDR2 SNEGSKA (reference sequence). The length of the CDR3 is 16 residues. The CDR3 reads CSASRAGATNTGELFF. As DNA, the CDR3 is TGCAGTGCTAGTAGAGCGGGGGCTACGAACACCGGGGAGCTGTTTTTT.

The chain uses TRBV7-9 and TRBJ1-1, with unresolved D. The CDR3 extends over 19 amino acids. Germline assignment: CDR1 SEHNR and CDR2 FQNEAQ (reference sequence). Trimming shortened V by 0 bases and J by 3 bases, and 23 bases separated the two germline ends. The CDR3 sequence is CASSLALLNTRPSDTEAFF. In DNA, the CDR3 is TGTGCCAGCAGCTTAGCGCTCCTAAACACCAGACCTTCGGACACTGAAGCTTTCTTT.

V is TRBV10-3 and J is TRBJ2-3; D unresolved. Germline V gives CDR1 ENHRY, CDR2 SYGVKD. This CDR3 has 17 residues. The ends were cut back, 2 bases at V and 2 bases at J, with 17 bases in the middle. The CDR3 region has the DNA TGTGCCATCAGTGAGGGGTACCTACGCAGAGACACAGATACGCAGTATTTT. Amino acid sequence: CAISEGYLRRDTDTQYF.

J is TRBJ2-1 and V is TRBV18; no clear D. There are 17 residues in the CDR3. CDR1 is KGHSH and CDR2 is LQKENI in the germline V gene. Trimming removed 0 bases from V and 0 bases from J, with 12 bases in between. CDR3 DNA sequence: TGTGCCAGCTCACCACCTTTAGACTGGAGCTCCTACAATGAGCAGTTCTTC. Its translation: CASSPPLDWSSYNEQFF.

This chain joins TRBV21-1 and TRBJ1-2; the table gives TRBD1 as D, unverified against the DNA. TRBV21-1 is a pseudogene. This CDR3 region has 15 residues. CDR3 in amino acids: CASSKVGGGGYGYTF. The CDR3 DNA is TGTGCCAGCAGCAAAGTAGGAGGGGGCGGCTATGGCTACACCTTC.

J is TRBJ2-5 and V is TRBV3-1 (or the pseudogene TRBV3-2); D is ambiguous. Germline lookup yields CDR1 LGHDT and CDR2 YNNKEL (reference sequence). The CDR3 totals 14 residues. Trimming removed 1 base from V and 2 bases from J, with 8 bases in between. CDR3 protein: CASSQGVLQETQYF. The CDR3 nucleotides are TGTGCCAGCAGCCAAGGGGTCCTTCAAGAGACCCAGTACTTC.

In regard to this clone: In the same sample, other DNA sequences code for this CDR3. The chain employs TRBV29-1 and TRBJ2-5, with 11 bases aligning to TRBD2. J lost 5 bases, V lost 5 bases, and 1 base had no gene match. The germline gives CDR1 SQVTM, CDR2 ANQGSEA. The CDR3 has 12 amino acids. Written as DNA, the CDR3 is TGCAGCGTTCTAGCGGGAGGCGAGACCCAGTACTTC. As protein: CSVLAGGETQYF.

This chain joins TRBV29-1 and TRBJ1-1; D not certain. The germline V gene encodes CDR1 SQVTM and CDR2 ANQGSEA. The CDR3 spans 13 residues. Trimming left V 7 bases short and J 0 bases short, with 12 bases between. CDR3: CSAANGMNTEAFF. CDR3 in DNA: TGCAGCGCCGCTAATGGTATGAACACTGAAGCTTTCTTT. Filled out from reference TRBV29-1 and TRBJ1-1, the complete variable domain reads SAVISQKPSRDICQRGTSLTIQCQVDSQVTMMFWYRQQPGQSLTLIATANQGSEATYESGFVIDKFPISRPNLTFSTLTVSNMSPEDSSIYLCSAANGMNTEAFFGQGTRLTVV.

V is TRBV21-1 and J is TRBJ2-1; the table gives TRBD1 as D, unverified against the DNA. TRBV21-1 represents a pseudogene. The CDR3 has 15 amino acids. The CDR3 DNA is TGTGCCAGCAGCAAAGCGTTCGGACCACAGGGGGCTTGGTTCTTC. This sequence encodes CASSKAFGPQGAWFF.

The chain uses TRBV30 and TRBJ2-1; D is undetermined. The CDR3 is made up of 11 amino acids. CDR1 and CDR2 from the germline V gene are GTSNPN and SVGIG (reference sequence). Trimming took 3 bases from V and 4 from J, leaving 4 bases between them. CDR3 nucleotides: TGTGCCTGGAGGGCTTACAATGAGCAGTTCTTC. It codes for CAWRAYNEQFF.

The J gene is TRBJ2-1, the V gene TRBV3-1 (or the pseudogene TRBV3-2); 9 bases fit TRBD2. Trimming removed 7 bases from V and 6 bases from J; junction bases left unmatched: 13. CDR3 length equals 16 residues. CDR1 and CDR2 from the germline V gene are LGHDT and YNNKEL (reference sequence). The chain's CDR3 is CASMGLAGVRGNEQFF. The CDR3 nucleotides read TGTGCCAGCATGGGATTAGCGGGAGTGAGAGGCAATGAGCAGTTCTTC.

The rearrangement joins TRBV7-2 to TRBJ1-5; no reliable D call. CDR1 is SGHTA and CDR2 is FQGNSA in the germline V gene. CDR3 size: 16 residues. The V end lost 1 base, the J end lost 0 bases, and 10 bases lay between the germline ends. The CDR3 DNA reads as TGTGCCAGCAGCTTAGGACACAGAATTAGCAATCAGCCCCAGCATTTT. Amino acids: CASSLGHRISNQPQHF.

This sequence joins TRBV4-1 and TRBJ1-2; no reliable D call. The germline V and J ends were trimmed by 2 bases and 8 bases, with 24 bases remaining between them. Germline lookup yields CDR1 MGHRA and CDR2 YSYEKL. This CDR3 has 17 amino acids. The CDR3 DNA reads as TGCGCCAGCAGCCAATCCCCGAGTCCGCAGGCCGACGGGGGCTACACCTTC. Translation gives CASSQSPSPQADGGYTF.

The CDR3 DNA sequence: TGTGCCAGCAGTGAAGGACTAGCGGGAAACTACGAGCAGTACTTC. This translates into CASSEGLAGNYEQYF. The V and J genes are TRBV6-1 and TRBJ2-7, with TRBD2 identical over 11 bases. Germline CDR1 and CDR2: MNHNS and SASEGT. V gave up 1 base and J gave up 3 bases; unmatched junction bases: 2. CDR3 length: 15 residues.

The V and J genes are TRBV27 and TRBJ1-6; D is unresolved. With 4 bases removed from V and 9 bases from J, the gap between germline ends came to 10 bases. Germline V lookup: CDR1 MNHEY, CDR2 SMNVEV (reference sequence). The length of the CDR3 is 13 residues. The CDR3 bases are TGTGCCAGCAGTTCCCCGGCGGGTTCACCCCTCCACTTT. It encodes CASSSPAGSPLHF.

The rearrangement uses TRBV7-2 and TRBJ2-1; the D gene is possibly TRBD2 (5 bases). This CDR3 has 15 amino acids. CDR1 and CDR2 (germline): SGHTA, FQGNSA. Between the trimmed V and J ends, which lost 2 bases and 0 bases, there was a span of 8 bases. CDR3 in DNA: TGTGCCAGCAGCTTATTGGGGAGCTCCTACAATGAGCAGTTCTTC. Translated: CASSLLGSSYNEQFF.

This chain uses TRBV19 with TRBJ2-1; D tentatively fits TRBD1 or TRBD2 (5 bases each). This CDR3 is built from 16 residues. V lost 6 bases, J lost 0 bases, and 15 bases lay in between. CDR1 is LNHDA and CDR2 is SQIVND in the germline V gene (reference sequence). The CDR3 bases are TGTGCCAGTAGATATATCTGGGGGAGCTCCTACAATGAGCAGTTCTTC. As protein: CASRYIWGSSYNEQFF. The full variable domain, its missing parts supplied by reference TRBV19 and TRBJ2-1, is DGGITQSPKYLFRKEGQNVTLSCEQNLNHDAMYWYRQDPGQGLRLIYYSQIVNDFQKGDIAEGYSVSREKKESFPLTVTSAQKNPTAFYLCASRYIWGSSYNEQFFGPGTRLTVL.

About this clone itself: Other DNA sequences within the sample encode an identical CDR3. The J gene is TRBJ1-4, the V gene TRBV18; 7 bases are a match to TRBD1. The CDR3 extends over 15 amino acids. V dropped 3 bases and J dropped 2; count of bases not matched to a gene: 3. CDR1 is KGHSH, CDR2 LQKENI, per germline. CDR3 sequence: CASSPDRATNEKLFF. In DNA form, the CDR3 reads TGTGCCAGCTCACCCGACAGGGCGACTAATGAAAAACTGTTTTTT.

V gene TRBV7-6 combines with J gene TRBJ2-1; D gene ambiguous. Trimming shortened V by 5 bases and J by 2 bases, and 1 base separated the two germline ends. The CDR3 runs 11 residues. Germline CDR1 SGHVS, CDR2 FNYEAQ. This CDR3 is CASSAYNEQFF. For the CDR3, the DNA is TGTGCCAGCAGCGCCTACAATGAGCAGTTCTTC.

This chain uses TRBV6-5 with TRBJ1-4; D remains unclear. Trimming stripped 3 bases from V and 1 base from J, with 9 bases between. The CDR3 consists of 15 residues. Looked up from germline, CDR1 is MNHEY and CDR2 is SVGAGI. The CDR3 loop is CASSYRGLTNEKLFF. CDR3 coding DNA: TGTGCCAGCAGTTATCGGGGATTAACTAATGAAAAACTGTTTTTT.

The chain uses TRBV19 and TRBJ1-5; D is unclear. The germline V gene encodes CDR1 LNHDA and CDR2 SQIVND (reference sequence). V lost 3 bases and J lost 7, with 10 bases in between. This CDR3 comprises 13 residues. Written as DNA, the CDR3 is TGTGCCAGTAGTATGGTAATTGGGCAGCCCCAGCATTTT. Protein product: CASSMVIGQPQHF.

The gene calls are TRBV25-1 and TRBJ1-4, with D perhaps matching TRBD1 (5 bases). CDR1 is MGHDK, CDR2 SYGVNS, per germline. The V gene lost 10 bases and the J gene lost 5 bases, with 14 bases spanning the gap. This CDR3 spans 13 amino acids. The CDR3 region has the DNA TGTGCCACCAGGCTAGGGGCAAATGAAAAACTGTTTTTT. Amino acids: CATRLGANEKLFF.

The V call is TRBV2, the J call TRBJ1-1; D gene unclear. The V and J ends lost 1 base and 10 bases respectively, with 16 bases between them. The germline V gene has CDR1 SNHLY and CDR2 FYNNEI. CDR3 size: 14 residues. CDR3 nucleotides: TGTGCCAGCAGTGAAGGTCGGCGCACCAGTGGAGCTTTCTTT. Translation gives CASSEGRRTSGAFF.